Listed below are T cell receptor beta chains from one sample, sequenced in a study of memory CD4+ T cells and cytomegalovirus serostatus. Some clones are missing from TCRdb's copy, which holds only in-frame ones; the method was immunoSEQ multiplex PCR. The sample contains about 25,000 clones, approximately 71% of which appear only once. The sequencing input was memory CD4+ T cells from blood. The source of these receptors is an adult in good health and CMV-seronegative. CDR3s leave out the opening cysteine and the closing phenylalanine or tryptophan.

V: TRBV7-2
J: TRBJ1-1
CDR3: ASSLPQNTEAF

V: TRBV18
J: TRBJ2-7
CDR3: ASSPQEREQY

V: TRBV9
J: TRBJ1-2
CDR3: ASSVAGDTTYGYT

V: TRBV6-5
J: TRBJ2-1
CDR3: ASTNGLLYNEQF

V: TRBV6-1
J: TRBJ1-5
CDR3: ASTVNNQPQH

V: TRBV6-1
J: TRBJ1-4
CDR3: ASSESAATNEKLF

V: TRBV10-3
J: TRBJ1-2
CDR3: ATSTDSYGYT

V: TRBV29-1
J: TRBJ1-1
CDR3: SVDLRQGATEAF

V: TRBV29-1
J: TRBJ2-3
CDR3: SVEFSGGPGLAGTRTDTQY

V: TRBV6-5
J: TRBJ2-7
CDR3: ASRKMDLLSYEQY

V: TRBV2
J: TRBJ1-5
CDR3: ASSDQRVGNQPQH

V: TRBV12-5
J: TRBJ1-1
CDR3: ASAPDSYSTEAF

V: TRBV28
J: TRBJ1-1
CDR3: ASSPTRDTLEAF